The rows below give T cell receptor beta chains drawn from one sample of a study of cytomegalovirus exposure and HLA in healthy donors. Method: immunoSEQ multiplex PCR; TCRdb's copy keeps in-frame clones and lacks some. The table shows about 140,000 clones, with about 94% occurring only once. The sequenced material came from PBMCs. The receptors come from a man younger than 30 in good health and CMV-seropositive. The CDR3 runs from the conserved cysteine through the conserved F or W. The order of the fields is V gene, J gene, clone size, D gene, CDR3 DNA, CDR3 protein. D genes are given only for firm matches. A clone size is listed for some rows: how often the clone was seen (once, few, many), or a class if it is expanded.

>TRBV7-2|TRBJ2-4|NA|TRBD2
TGTGCCAGCAGCCGCGGGGAGGGATTAGTCAAAAACATTCAGTACTTC
CASSRGEGLVKNIQYF
>TRBV7-6|TRBJ2-7|NA|NA
TGTGCCAGCAGCTTATACAGAGCCTACGAGCAGTACTTC
CASSLYRAYEQYF
>TRBV2|TRBJ2-7|once|NA
TGTGCCAGCAGTGGTTTACAGGATTACGAGCAGTACTTC
CASSGLQDYEQYF
>TRBV7-6|TRBJ2-1|NA|NA
TGTGCCAGCAGCCACACTAGGAGTTCCTACAATGAGCAGTTCTTC
CASSHTRSSYNEQFF
>TRBV5-6|TRBJ1-2|NA|NA
TGTGCCAGCAGCTTGAGCTGGGGCGGAGGCTACACCTTC
CASSLSWGGGYTF
>TRBV27|TRBJ1-5|NA|TRBD1
TGTGCCAGCAGCTACAGGGGGCTCAATCAGCCCCAGCATTTT
CASSYRGLNQPQHF
>TRBV28|TRBJ2-4|NA|NA
TGTGCCAGCAACCAAATTGGGGAGAGGGCCAAAAACATTCAGTACTTC
CASNQIGERAKNIQYF
>TRBV29-1|TRBJ2-5|NA|TRBD2
TGCAGCGTTGAAGAGTTAACTAGCGGATCGAGTGAGACCCAGTACTTC
CSVEELTSGSSETQYF
>TRBV15|TRBJ2-1|NA|NA
TGTGCCACCAGCAGAGATAGTGGTTCGGGTTACAATGAGCAGTTCTTC
CATSRDSGSGYNEQFF
>TRBV10-2|TRBJ2-4|NA|TRBD2
TGCGCCAGCAGAGAAGCGGGGCAACTAGCCAAAAACATTCAGTACTTC
CASREAGQLAKNIQYF
>TRBV28|TRBJ1-1|NA|TRBD1
TGTGCCAGCAGTTTGACAGGGGAAAACACTGAAGCTTTCTTT
CASSLTGENTEAFF
>TRBV2|TRBJ2-1|NA|NA
TGTGCCAGCAGTGTGTCGGACAATGAGCAGTTCTTC
CASSVSDNEQFF
>TRBV27|TRBJ2-2|NA|NA
TGTGCCAGCAGTTTACAGGTTGCCGGGGAGCTGTTTTTT
CASSLQVAGELFF
>TRBV4-2|TRBJ2-7|NA|NA
TGTGCCAGCAGCCAAGATAGACATCCATCCTACGAGCAGTACTTC
CASSQDRHPSYEQYF
>TRBV10-3|TRBJ1-1|NA|TRBD1
TGTGCCATCACCGGGACAGGGGCCACTGAAGCTTTCTTT
CAITGTGATEAFF
>TRBV18|TRBJ1-2|NA|NA
TGTGCCAGCTCACCTGCGGCAGGGAACTATGGCTACACCTTC
CASSPAAGNYGYTF
>TRBV10-1|TRBJ2-2|NA|NA
TGCGCCACCTCAGGGTCTCCGAACACCGGGGAGCTGTTTTTT
CATSGSPNTGELFF
>TRBV27|TRBJ2-7|NA|TRBD1
TGTGCCAGCAGTCCTACGCCGGTGGGGTCGACAGGGGTCTCCTACGAGCAGTACTTC
CASSPTPVGSTGVSYEQYF
>TRBV25-1|TRBJ2-5|NA|TRBD1
TGTGCCAGCAGTTACCCGGGACAGCCGCACCAAGAGACCCAGTACTTC
CASSYPGQPHQETQYF
>TRBV28|TRBJ2-5|NA|NA
TGTGCCAGCAGTTTAGAGCCAGCGAGGGAGACCCAGTACTTC
CASSLEPARETQYF
>TRBV29-1|TRBJ2-7|few|NA
TGCAGCGTTGACGCGGGGTACGAGCAGTACTTC
CSVDAGYEQYF
>TRBV19|TRBJ2-1|NA|TRBD1
TGTGCCAGTAGTATGGGGACAGGAAGGGCGGGACGGAACAATGAGCAGTTCTTC
CASSMGTGRAGRNNEQFF
>TRBV19|TRBJ1-2|NA|TRBD1
TGTGCCAGTAGTGCCCCAGGGGGCCGACCCCACTATGGCTACACCTTC
CASSAPGGRPHYGYTF
>TRBV6-1|TRBJ1-6|NA|TRBD1
TGTGCCAGCAGTGCTGACAGGGCCTCCTATAATTCACCCCTCCACTTT
CASSADRASYNSPLHF
>TRBV5-6|TRBJ1-2|NA|NA
TGTGCCAGCAGCTTGGAGGCAGAACTAAATGGCTACACCTTC
CASSLEAELNGYTF
>TRBV29-1|TRBJ2-1|NA|TRBD2
TGCAGCGCAACACTTTATAGCGGGAGCTCCTACAATGAGCAGTTCTTC
CSATLYSGSSYNEQFF
>TRBV27|TRBJ2-1|once|TRBD2
TGTGCCAGCAGTCCAACTAGCGAGTCCTACAATGAGCAGTTCTTC
CASSPTSESYNEQFF
>TRBV5-4|TRBJ2-5|NA|NA
TGTGCCAGCAGCTTGGGGCAGAACCAAGAGACCCAGTACTTC
CASSLGQNQETQYF
>TRBV27|TRBJ2-1|NA|NA
TGTGCCACCCAAGACCCGCGGACAAGCTCCTACAATGAGCAGTTCTTC
CATQDPRTSSYNEQFF
>TRBV2|TRBJ2-3|NA|TRBD2
TGTGCCAGCAGAGAAACCCAACTAGCGGGAGCCACAGATACGCAGTATTTT
CASRETQLAGATDTQYF
>TRBV20-1|TRBJ2-4|NA|NA
TGCAGTGCTAGAGGCCCGGACTCGAGCTACTTC
CSARGPDSSYF
>TRBV27|TRBJ1-4|NA|NA
TGTGCCAGCAGTTCACTCGCAACTAATGAAAAACTGTTTTTT
CASSSLATNEKLFF
>TRBV6-5|TRBJ1-1|once|NA
TGTGCCAGCAGTTACCGTCCGGACATTCGGAACACTGAAGCTTTCTTT
CASSYRPDIRNTEAFF
>TRBV5-4|TRBJ2-7|NA|TRBD2
TGTGCCAGCAGCCTCGGGACTAGCGGGAGCGGAACCTACGAGCAGTACTTC
CASSLGTSGSGTYEQYF
>TRBV7-8|TRBJ2-3|NA|NA
TGTGCCAGCAGCTTACTACTCGGGGTAGATACGCAGTATTTT
CASSLLLGVDTQYF
>TRBV18|TRBJ2-1|NA|TRBD2
TGTGCCAGCTCACCACCGAGCCTAGCGGGAGGCTACAATGAGCAGTTCTTC
CASSPPSLAGGYNEQFF
>TRBV5-1|TRBJ1-2|NA|NA
TGCGCCAGCAGCTTGGCTACGGACAGTGGCTACACCTTC
CASSLATDSGYTF
>TRBV5-4|TRBJ2-7|NA|TRBD1
TGTGCCAGCAGCGGGGGCGACAGGGGCTCCTACGAGCAGTACTTC
CASSGGDRGSYEQYF
>TRBV5-4|TRBJ1-4|NA|NA
TGTGCCAGCAGCTTGGGGCCAGGGAATAATGAAAAACTGTTTTTT
CASSLGPGNNEKLFF
>TRBV2|TRBJ1-5|once|TRBD1
TGTGCCAGCAGCCCACACGGGACAGGGAGTAATCAGCCCCAGCATTTT
CASSPHGTGSNQPQHF
>TRBV5-1|TRBJ2-5|NA|TRBD2
TGCGCCAGCAGCCCAACTAGCGGAATACAAGAGACCCAGTACTTC
CASSPTSGIQETQYF
>TRBV6-6|TRBJ1-2|NA|NA
TGTGCCAGCAGCCGACAGACAGGTTACTATGGCTACACCTTC
CASSRQTGYYGYTF
>TRBV5-1|TRBJ2-1|NA|NA
TGCGCCAGCAGCTTGGACAGCGAGCAGTTCTTC
CASSLDSEQFF
>TRBV14|TRBJ2-2|NA|TRBD2
TGTGCCAGCAGCCTCCCGGGACTAGAAGTGAGCACCGGGGAGCTGTTTTTT
CASSLPGLEVSTGELFF
>TRBV7-9|TRBJ2-7|NA|TRBD2
TGTGCCAGCAGCTCAATTGGGGGAGCGGGAGGACAGGAGCAGTACTTC
CASSSIGGAGGQEQYF
>TRBV28|TRBJ1-2|NA|TRBD1
TGTGCCAGCTCTGATCCGGGACAGGGCTCAGTGGACACCTTC
CASSDPGQGSVDTF
>TRBV2|TRBJ1-6|NA|NA
TGTGCCAGCAGTGAAGCTAGTTATTCACCCCTCCACTTT
CASSEASYSPLHF
>TRBV2|TRBJ1-2|few|TRBD1
TGTGCCAGCAGTGGGGCCGCGACACAGACAGGGGGCTACACCTTC
CASSGAATQTGGYTF
>TRBV5-4|TRBJ2-7|NA|TRBD2
TGTGCCAGCAGTTCCTCCGGGACTAGCGGAATCTACGAGCAGTACTTC
CASSSSGTSGIYEQYF
>TRBV27|TRBJ1-4|NA|NA
TGTGCCAGCAGCCCCGCCCGGGGGATAGCAACTAATGAAAAACTGTTTTTT
CASSPARGIATNEKLFF
>TRBV6-5|TRBJ2-1|NA|NA
TGTGCCAGCAGCCCCGGGACAAACTCCTACAATGAGCAGTTCTTC
CASSPGTNSYNEQFF